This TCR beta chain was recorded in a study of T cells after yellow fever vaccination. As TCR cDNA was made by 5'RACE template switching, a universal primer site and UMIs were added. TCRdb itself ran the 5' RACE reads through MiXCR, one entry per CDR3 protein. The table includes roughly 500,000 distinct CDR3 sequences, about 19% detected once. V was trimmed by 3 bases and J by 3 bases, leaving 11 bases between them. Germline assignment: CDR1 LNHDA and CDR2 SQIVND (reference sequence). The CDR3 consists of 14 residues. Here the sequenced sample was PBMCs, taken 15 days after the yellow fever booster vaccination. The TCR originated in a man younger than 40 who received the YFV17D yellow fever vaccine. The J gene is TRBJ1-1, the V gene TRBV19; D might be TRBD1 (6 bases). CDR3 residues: CASSMGGQYTEAFF. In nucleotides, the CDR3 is TGTGCCAGTAGTATGGGGGGACAATACACTGAAGCTTTCTTT.